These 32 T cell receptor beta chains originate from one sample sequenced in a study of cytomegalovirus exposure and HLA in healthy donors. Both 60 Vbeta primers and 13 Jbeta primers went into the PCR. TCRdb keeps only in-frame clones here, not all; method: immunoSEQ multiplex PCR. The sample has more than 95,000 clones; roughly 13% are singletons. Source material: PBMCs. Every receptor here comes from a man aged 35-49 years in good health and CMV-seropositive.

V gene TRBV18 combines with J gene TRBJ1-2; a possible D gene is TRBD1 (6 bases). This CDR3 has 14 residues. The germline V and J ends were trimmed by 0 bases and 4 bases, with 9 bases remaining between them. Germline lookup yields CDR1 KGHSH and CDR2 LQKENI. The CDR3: CASSPPDRLYGYTF. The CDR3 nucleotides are TGTGCCAGCTCACCACCTGACAGGCTCTATGGCTACACCTTC.

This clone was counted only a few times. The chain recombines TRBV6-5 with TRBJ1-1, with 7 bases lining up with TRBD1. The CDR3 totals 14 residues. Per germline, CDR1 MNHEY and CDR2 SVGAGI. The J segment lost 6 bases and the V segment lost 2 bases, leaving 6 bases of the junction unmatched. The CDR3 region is CASSYPVGTAEAFF. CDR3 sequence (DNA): TGTGCCAGCAGTTACCCCGTTGGGACAGCTGAAGCTTTCTTT.

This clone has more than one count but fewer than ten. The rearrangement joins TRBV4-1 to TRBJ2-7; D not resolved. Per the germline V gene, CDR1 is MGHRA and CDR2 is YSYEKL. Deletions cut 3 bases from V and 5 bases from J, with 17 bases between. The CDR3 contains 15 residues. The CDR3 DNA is TGCGCCAGCAGCCAGGTCCCCATGAGTTTCCACGAGCAGTACTTC. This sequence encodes CASSQVPMSFHEQYF.

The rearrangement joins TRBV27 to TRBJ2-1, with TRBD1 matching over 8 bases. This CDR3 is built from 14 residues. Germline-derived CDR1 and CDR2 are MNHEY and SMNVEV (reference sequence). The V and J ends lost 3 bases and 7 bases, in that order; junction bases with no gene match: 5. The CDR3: CASSFRTGRNEQFF. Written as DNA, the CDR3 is TGTGCCAGCAGTTTTCGGACAGGGCGGAATGAGCAGTTCTTC.

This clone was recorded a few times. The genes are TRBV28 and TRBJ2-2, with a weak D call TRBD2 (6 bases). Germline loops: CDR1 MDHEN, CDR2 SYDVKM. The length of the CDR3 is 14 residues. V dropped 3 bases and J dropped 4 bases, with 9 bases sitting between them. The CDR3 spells CASSFGSSTGELFF. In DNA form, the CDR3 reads TGTGCCAGCAGTTTCGGGAGTAGCACCGGGGAGCTGTTTTTT.

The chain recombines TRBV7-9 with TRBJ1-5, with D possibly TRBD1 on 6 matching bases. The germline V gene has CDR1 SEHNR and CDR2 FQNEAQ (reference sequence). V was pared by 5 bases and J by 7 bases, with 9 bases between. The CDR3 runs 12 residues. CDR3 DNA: TGTGCCAGCAGCAGCCAGGGGCAGCCCCAGCATTTT. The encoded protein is CASSSQGQPQHF.

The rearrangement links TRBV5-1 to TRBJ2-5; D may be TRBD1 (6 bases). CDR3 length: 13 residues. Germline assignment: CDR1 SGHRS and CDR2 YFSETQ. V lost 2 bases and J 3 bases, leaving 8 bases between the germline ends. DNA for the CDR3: TGCGCCAGCAGCTTTAAGGGGGAAGAGACCCAGTACTTC. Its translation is CASSFKGEETQYF. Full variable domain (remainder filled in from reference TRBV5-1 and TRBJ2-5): KAGVTQTPRYLIKTRGQQVTLSCSPISGHRSVSWYQQTPGQGLQFLFEYFSETQRNKGNFPGRFSGRQFSNSRSEMNVSTLELGDSALYLCASSFKGEETQYFGPGTRLLVL.

The DNA of the CDR3 is TGTGCCAGCAGCGGCTCACTAGCGCCCGGGGAGCTGTTTTTT. This translates into CASSGSLAPGELFF. This rearrangement joins TRBV9 to TRBJ2-2; 7 nucleotides match TRBD2. J gave up 6 bases and V 3 bases, and 5 bases lay outside the gene matches. The CDR3 sequence is 14 residues long. Germline V gene data show CDR1 as SGDLS and CDR2 as YYNGEE. Variable domain in full (rest from reference TRBV9 and TRBJ2-2): DSGVTQTPKHLITATGQRVTLRCSPRSGDLSVYWYQQSLDQGLQFLIQYYNGEERAKGNILERFSAQQFPDLHSELNLSSLELGDSALYFCASSGSLAPGELFFGEGSRLTVL.

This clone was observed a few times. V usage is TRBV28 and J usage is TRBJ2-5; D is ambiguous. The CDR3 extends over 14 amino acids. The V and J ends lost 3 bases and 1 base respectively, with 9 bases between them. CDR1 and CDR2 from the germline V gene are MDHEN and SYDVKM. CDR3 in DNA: TGTGCCAGCAGTTTGCAGGTCTTCCAAGAGACCCAGTACTTC. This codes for CASSLQVFQETQYF. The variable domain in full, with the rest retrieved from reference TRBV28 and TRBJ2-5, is DVKVTQSSRYLVKRTGEKVFLECVQDMDHENMFWYRQDPGLGLRLIYFSYDVKMKEKGDIPEGYSVSREKKERFSLILESASTNQTSMYLCASSLQVFQETQYFGPGTRLLVL.

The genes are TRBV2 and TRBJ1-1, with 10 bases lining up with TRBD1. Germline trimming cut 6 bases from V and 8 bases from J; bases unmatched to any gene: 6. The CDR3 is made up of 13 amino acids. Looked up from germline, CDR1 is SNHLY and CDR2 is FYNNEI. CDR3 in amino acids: CASRPGTGVEAFF. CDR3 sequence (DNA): TGTGCCAGCAGGCCCGGGACAGGGGTAGAAGCTTTCTTT.

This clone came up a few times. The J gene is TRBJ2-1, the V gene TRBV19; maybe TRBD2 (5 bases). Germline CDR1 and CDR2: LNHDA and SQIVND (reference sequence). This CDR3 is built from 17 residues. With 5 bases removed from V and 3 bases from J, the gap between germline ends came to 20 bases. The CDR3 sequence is CASSVIGLPKSYNEQFF. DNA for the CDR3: TGTGCCAGTAGTGTCATCGGACTCCCGAAGAGCTACAATGAGCAGTTCTTC.

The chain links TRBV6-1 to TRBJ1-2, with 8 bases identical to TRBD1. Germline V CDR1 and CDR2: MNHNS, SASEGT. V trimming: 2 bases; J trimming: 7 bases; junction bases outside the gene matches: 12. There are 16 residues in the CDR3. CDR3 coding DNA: TGTGCCAGCAGTGAAAATCAGGGGGCGCGATTAAGTGGCTACACCTTC. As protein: CASSENQGARLSGYTF.

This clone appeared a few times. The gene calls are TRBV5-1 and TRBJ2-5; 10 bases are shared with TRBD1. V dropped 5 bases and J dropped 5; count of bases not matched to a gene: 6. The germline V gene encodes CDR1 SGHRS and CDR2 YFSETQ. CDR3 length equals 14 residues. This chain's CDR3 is CASRWTGGRETQYF. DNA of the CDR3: TGCGCCAGCAGGTGGACAGGGGGTCGGGAGACCCAGTACTTC.

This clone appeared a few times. Here the CDR3 DNA reads TGTGCCAGCAGCAGAGCTCAAGAGACCCAGTACTTC. It codes for CASSRAQETQYF. The V and J genes are TRBV7-9 and TRBJ2-5; unclear D gene. This CDR3 has 12 residues. CDR1 is SEHNR, CDR2 FQNEAQ, per germline (reference sequence). The V and J ends lost 5 bases and 2 bases respectively, with 6 bases between them.

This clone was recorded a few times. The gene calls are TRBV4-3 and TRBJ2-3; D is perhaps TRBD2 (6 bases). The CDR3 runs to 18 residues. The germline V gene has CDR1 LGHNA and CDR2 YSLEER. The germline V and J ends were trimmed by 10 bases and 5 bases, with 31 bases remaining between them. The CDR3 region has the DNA TGCGCCACCTCTAGCAATTTCGGTGGGGGACTGATAATAGATACGCAGTATTTT. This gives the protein CATSSNFGGGLIIDTQYF.

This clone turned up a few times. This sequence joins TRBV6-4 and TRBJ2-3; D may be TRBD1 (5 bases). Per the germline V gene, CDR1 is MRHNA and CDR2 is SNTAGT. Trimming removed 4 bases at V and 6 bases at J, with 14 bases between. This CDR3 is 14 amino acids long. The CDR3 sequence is CASSAQASGDTQYF. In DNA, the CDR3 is TGTGCCAGCAGTGCACAGGCGTCCGGCGATACGCAGTATTTT.

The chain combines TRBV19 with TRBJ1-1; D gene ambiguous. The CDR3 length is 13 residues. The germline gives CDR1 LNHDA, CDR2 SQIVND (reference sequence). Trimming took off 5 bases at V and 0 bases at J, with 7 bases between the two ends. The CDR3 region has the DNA TGTGCCAGTAGTCTAAGTCTGAACACTGAAGCTTTCTTT. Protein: CASSLSLNTEAFF.

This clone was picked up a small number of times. CDR3 sequence: CATSRDRSREQYF. CDR3 in DNA: TGTGCCACCAGCAGGGACAGGTCCCGAGAGCAGTACTTC. The V call is TRBV15, the J call TRBJ2-7, with 7 bases matching TRBD1. The length of the CDR3 is 13 residues. CDR1 is LNHNV, CDR2 YYDKDF, per germline (reference sequence). Losses at the gene ends were 3 bases for V and 7 bases for J; bases not matched to a gene: 6.

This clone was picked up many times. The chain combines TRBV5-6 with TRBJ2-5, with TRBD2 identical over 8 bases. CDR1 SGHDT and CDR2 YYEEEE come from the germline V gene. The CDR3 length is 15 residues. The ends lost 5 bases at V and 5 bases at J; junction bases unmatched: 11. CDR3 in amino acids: CASSTLAGTVETQYF. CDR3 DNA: TGTGCCAGCAGTACTTTAGCGGGAACAGTTGAGACCCAGTACTTC.

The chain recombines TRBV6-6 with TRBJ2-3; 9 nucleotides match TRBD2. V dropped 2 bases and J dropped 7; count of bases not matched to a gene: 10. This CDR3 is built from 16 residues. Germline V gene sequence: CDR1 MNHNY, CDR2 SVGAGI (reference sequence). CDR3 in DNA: TGTGCCAGCAGTTACCCGGCAGGAGCGGGAGGAAATACGCAGTATTTT. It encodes CASSYPAGAGGNTQYF.

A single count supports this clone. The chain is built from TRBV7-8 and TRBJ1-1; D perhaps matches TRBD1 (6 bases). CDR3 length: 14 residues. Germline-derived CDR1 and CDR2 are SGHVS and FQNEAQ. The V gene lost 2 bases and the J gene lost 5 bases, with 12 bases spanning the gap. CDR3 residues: CASSLSGGNTEAFF. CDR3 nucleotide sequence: TGTGCCAGCAGCTTATCGGGGGGCAATACTGAAGCTTTCTTT.

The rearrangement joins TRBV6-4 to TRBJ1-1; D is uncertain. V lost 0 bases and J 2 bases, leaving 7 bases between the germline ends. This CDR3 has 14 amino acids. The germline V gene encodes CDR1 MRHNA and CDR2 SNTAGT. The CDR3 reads CASSDSDSNTEAFF. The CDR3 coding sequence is TGTGCCAGCAGTGACTCAGACTCAAACACTGAAGCTTTCTTT.

The CDR3 nucleotides are TGCGCCAGCAGCACGGACAGGGGAAATCGCGTGTTTTTT. This codes for CASSTDRGNRVFF. This chain joins TRBV5-1 and TRBJ1-4, with 9 bases identical to TRBD1. The CDR3 consists of 13 residues. Looked up from germline, CDR1 is SGHRS and CDR2 is YFSETQ. V shed 4 bases and J 15 bases; nucleotides not matched to a gene: 10.

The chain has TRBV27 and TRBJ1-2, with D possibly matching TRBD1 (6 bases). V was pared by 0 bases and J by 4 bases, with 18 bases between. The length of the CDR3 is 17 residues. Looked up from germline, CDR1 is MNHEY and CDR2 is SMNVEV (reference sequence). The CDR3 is CASSLSSLDRGSYGYTF. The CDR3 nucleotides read TGTGCCAGCAGTTTATCGTCTCTGGACAGAGGAAGCTATGGCTACACCTTC.

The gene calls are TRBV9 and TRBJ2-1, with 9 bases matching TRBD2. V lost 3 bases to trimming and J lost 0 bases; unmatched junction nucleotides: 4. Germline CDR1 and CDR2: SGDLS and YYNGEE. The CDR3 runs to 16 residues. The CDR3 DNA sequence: TGTGCCAGCAGCGATCGGACTAGCGCCTCCTACAATGAGCAGTTCTTC. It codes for CASSDRTSASYNEQFF. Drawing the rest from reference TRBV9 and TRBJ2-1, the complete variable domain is DSGVTQTPKHLITATGQRVTLRCSPRSGDLSVYWYQQSLDQGLQFLIQYYNGEERAKGNILERFSAQQFPDLHSELNLSSLELGDSALYFCASSDRTSASYNEQFFGPGTRLTVL.

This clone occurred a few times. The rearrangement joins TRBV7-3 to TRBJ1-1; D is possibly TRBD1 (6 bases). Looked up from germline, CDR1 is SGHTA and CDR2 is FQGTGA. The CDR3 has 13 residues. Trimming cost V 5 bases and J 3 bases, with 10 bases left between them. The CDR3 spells CASSPQGDTEAFF. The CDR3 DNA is TGTGCCAGCAGCCCACAGGGAGACACTGAAGCTTTCTTT.

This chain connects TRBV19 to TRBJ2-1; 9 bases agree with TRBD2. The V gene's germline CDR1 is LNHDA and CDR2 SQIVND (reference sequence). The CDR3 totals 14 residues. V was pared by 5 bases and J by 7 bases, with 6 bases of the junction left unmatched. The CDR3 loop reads CASSLTSGANEQFF. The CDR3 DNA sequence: TGTGCCAGTAGTTTGACTAGCGGAGCTAATGAGCAGTTCTTC.

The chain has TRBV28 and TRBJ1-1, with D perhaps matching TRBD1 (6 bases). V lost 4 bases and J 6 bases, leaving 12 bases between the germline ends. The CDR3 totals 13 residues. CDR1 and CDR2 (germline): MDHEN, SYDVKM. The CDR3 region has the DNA TGTGCCAGCAGTTCCGGAAACAGGGCTGAAGCTTTCTTT. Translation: CASSSGNRAEAFF.

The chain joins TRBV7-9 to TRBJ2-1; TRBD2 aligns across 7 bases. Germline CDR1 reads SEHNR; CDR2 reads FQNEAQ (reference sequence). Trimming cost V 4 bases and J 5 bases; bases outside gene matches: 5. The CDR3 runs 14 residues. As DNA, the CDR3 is TGTGCCAGCAGCTACTGGACTAGGGACAATGAGCAGTTCTTC. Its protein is CASSYWTRDNEQFF.

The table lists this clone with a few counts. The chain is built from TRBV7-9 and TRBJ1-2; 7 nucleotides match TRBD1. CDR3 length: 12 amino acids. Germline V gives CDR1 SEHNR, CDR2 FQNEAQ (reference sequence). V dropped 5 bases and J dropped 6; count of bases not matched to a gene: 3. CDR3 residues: CASSQGQNGYTF. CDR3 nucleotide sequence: TGTGCCAGCAGCCAGGGACAGAATGGCTACACCTTC.

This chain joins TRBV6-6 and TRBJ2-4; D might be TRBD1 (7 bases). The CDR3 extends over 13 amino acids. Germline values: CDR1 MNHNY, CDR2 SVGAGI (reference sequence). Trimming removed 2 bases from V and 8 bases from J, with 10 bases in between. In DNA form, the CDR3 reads TGTGCCAGCAGTTACGCGGGACAGTACATTCAGTACTTC. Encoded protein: CASSYAGQYIQYF.

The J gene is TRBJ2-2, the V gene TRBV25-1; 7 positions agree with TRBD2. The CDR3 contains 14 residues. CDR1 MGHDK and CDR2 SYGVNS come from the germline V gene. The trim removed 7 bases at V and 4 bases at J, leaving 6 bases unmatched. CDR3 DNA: TGTGCCAGCACCCCCCCGGGGGGCACCGGGGAGCTGTTTTTT. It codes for CASTPPGGTGELFF.